This TCR beta chain came from a study of T cell repertoires in cytomegalovirus infection. For the study at large: It can be stated that public TCR beta signatures indicated CMV infection as well as a matching HLA type. Study-level findings and limits: Carriage of CMV together with the relevant HLA was identifiable through cumulative public TCR beta family frequency. HLA-C-restricted CMV clonotypes gave the most frequent clonotype in two of eight donors.

MiXCR, applied by TCRdb to the reads, yields one record per CDR3 protein. The data contain nearly 550,000 distinct CDR3 sequences, 15% to 20% of them singletons. In the case of this clonotype: The antigen is unknown.

The CDR3 runs to 17 residues. Germline CDR1 LNHDA, CDR2 SQIVND (reference sequence). V lost 5 bases and J lost 8; bases outside the gene matches: 18. The V and J genes are TRBV19 and TRBJ1-2; 9 bases agree with TRBD1. This sequence originates from a human donor in good health (CMV status not recorded). Some clones in this sample may be carry-over from other donors' samples. The specimen was CD8+ T cells from PBMCs. CDR3 protein: CASSPPGQGYPIRGYTF. In DNA, the CDR3 is TGTGCCAGTAGTCCGCCGGGACAGGGTTATCCCATTCGGGGCTACACCTTC.